This entry lists 28 T cell receptor beta chains sequenced from one sample in a study of T cell responses to AZD1222 COVID-19 vaccine. Libraries were prepared by immunoSEQ multiplex PCR; TCRdb keeps only in-frame clonotypes and omits some of them. The data show about 120,000 clones, approximately 88% seen once. Sequencing used peripheral blood, obtained on day 0 of AZD1222 vaccination. The receptors originated from an adult in good health.

This clone was seen only a few times. V gene TRBV6-2 or TRBV6-3 combines with J gene TRBJ1-2; TRBD1 matches at 7 bases. The CDR3 totals 16 residues. Per the germline V gene, CDR1 is MNHEY and CDR2 is SVGEGT. Losses at the gene ends were 4 bases for V and 5 bases for J; bases not matched to a gene: 13. The CDR3 sequence is CASSSQTYRGGYGYTF. As DNA, the CDR3 is TGTGCCAGCAGTTCCCAGACCTACAGGGGCGGGTATGGCTACACCTTC.

The chain carries TRBV10-3 and TRBJ2-2; the D is unclear. The CDR3 is 11 residues long. Germline V CDR1 and CDR2: ENHRY, SYGVKD. V was cut by 4 bases and J by 5 bases, with 2 bases left in between. CDR3 residues: CAISGTGELFF. Here the CDR3 DNA reads TGTGCCATCAGTGGGACCGGGGAGCTGTTTTTT.

In its sample, this clone was seen a few times. The V gene is TRBV7-9, the J gene TRBJ1-2; tentatively, D is TRBD1 (6 bases). Germline V gives CDR1 SEHNR, CDR2 FQNEAQ (reference sequence). V lost 3 bases to trimming and J lost 3 bases, with 14 bases between them. CDR3 length equals 15 residues. As DNA, the CDR3 is TGTGCCAGCAGCTTGTCGGGACACCCTGACTATGGCTACACCTTC. This sequence encodes CASSLSGHPDYGYTF.

The CDR3 DNA follows: TGCGCCAGCAGCTTCATACCGAGTATGAACACTGAAGCTTTCTTT. It translates to CASSFIPSMNTEAFF. The chain couples TRBV5-1 to TRBJ1-1; D unresolved. Per germline, CDR1 SGHRS and CDR2 YFSETQ. The CDR3 is 15 residues long. The V gene lost 2 bases and the J gene lost 0 bases, with 11 bases spanning the gap.

The chain is built from TRBV7-8 and TRBJ1-5; a possible D gene is TRBD1 (5 bases). This CDR3 comprises 16 residues. CDR1 SGHVS and CDR2 FQNEAQ come from the germline V gene. Trimming removed 2 bases at V and 0 bases at J, with 11 bases between. Here the CDR3 DNA reads TGTGCCAGCAGCTTAATTCAGGGCTTTAGCAATCAGCCCCAGCATTTT. Its protein is CASSLIQGFSNQPQHF.

This rearrangement joins TRBV27 to TRBJ2-7; 9 nucleotides line up with TRBD2. This CDR3 contains 15 residues. V was pared by 3 bases and J by 2 bases, with 5 bases of the junction left unmatched. The V gene's germline CDR1 is MNHEY and CDR2 SMNVEV (reference sequence). The CDR3 protein is CASSLESSGTYEQYF. The DNA of the CDR3 is TGTGCCAGCAGTTTGGAGTCTAGCGGGACCTACGAGCAGTACTTC.

The chain links TRBV11-3 to TRBJ2-5; 9 bases are a match to TRBD1. Germline V gene lookup returns CDR1 SGHNT and CDR2 YENEEA. CDR3 length: 14 residues. Losses at the gene ends were 8 bases for V and 3 bases for J; bases not matched to a gene: 7. The CDR3 here is CASGPRDREETQYF. Written as DNA, the CDR3 is TGTGCCAGCGGGCCTCGGGACAGGGAAGAGACCCAGTACTTC.

The chain uses TRBV24-1 and TRBJ1-6; D perhaps matches TRBD1 (5 bases). Germline values: CDR1 KGHDR, CDR2 SFDVKD. V was cut by 5 bases and J by 7 bases, with 17 bases left in between. The CDR3 covers 16 residues. CDR3 nucleotides: TGTGCCACCAGTGCACCGTTCGGCGGGGGGAATTCACCCCTCCACTTT. Amino acids: CATSAPFGGGNSPLHF.

The CDR3 here is CASSQSLAGVVDTQYF. The CDR3 DNA sequence: TGTGCCAGCAGCCAGAGTCTAGCGGGAGTGGTAGATACGCAGTATTTT. The chain is built from TRBV3-1 (or the pseudogene TRBV3-2) and TRBJ2-3, with 10 nucleotides matching TRBD2. Germline V lookup: CDR1 LGHDT, CDR2 YNNKEL (reference sequence). CDR3 length equals 16 residues. Unmatched junction bases numbered 8, after V lost 3 bases and J lost 5 bases.

The J gene is TRBJ1-6, the V gene TRBV2; D is ambiguous. Trimming removed 6 bases at V and 8 bases at J, with 8 bases between. The CDR3 is 12 residues long. Germline V gene sequence: CDR1 SNHLY, CDR2 FYNNEI. The CDR3 bases are TGTGCCAGCAGCCCAGACCATTCACCCCTCCACTTT. Translated, it gives CASSPDHSPLHF.

This chain joins TRBV3-1 (or the pseudogene TRBV3-2) and TRBJ1-5, with D maybe TRBD1 (6 bases). Germline values: CDR1 LGHDT, CDR2 YNNKEL (reference sequence). This CDR3 spans 19 amino acids. V was clipped by 0 bases and J by 2 bases, with 20 bases between them. The chain's CDR3 is CASSQDGEVGPGGNQPQHF. The DNA of the CDR3 is TGTGCCAGCAGCCAAGATGGGGAGGTCGGGCCAGGGGGCAATCAGCCCCAGCATTTT.

This clone is a singleton in its sample. This chain connects TRBV6-5 to TRBJ1-1; D is perhaps TRBD1 (5 bases). Germline loops: CDR1 MNHEY, CDR2 SVGAGI. Trimming shortened V by 7 bases and J by 4 bases, and 19 bases separated the two germline ends. CDR3 length equals 15 residues. The DNA of the CDR3 is TGTGCCAGCATCCAGACGGGGGATATTGTCACTGAAGCTTTCTTT. This encodes CASIQTGDIVTEAFF.

The chain recombines TRBV4-2 with TRBJ2-7; 9 bases fit TRBD1. Germline lookup yields CDR1 LGHNA and CDR2 YNFKEQ. The V and J ends lost 8 bases and 3 bases, in that order; junction bases with no gene match: 11. CDR3 size: 15 residues. CDR3 region: CASSRAKTGGYEQYF. Written as DNA, the CDR3 is TGTGCCAGCTCCAGAGCTAAGACAGGGGGCTACGAGCAGTACTTC.

The CDR3 sequence: CASSLAGSGANVLTF. In DNA, the CDR3 is TGCGCCAGCAGCTTGGCCGGGTCTGGGGCCAACGTCCTGACTTTC. The chain combines TRBV5-1 with TRBJ2-6; D remains unclear. The CDR3 loop spans 15 amino acids. From germline, CDR1 is SGHRS and CDR2 YFSETQ. The V end was cut by 0 bases, the J end by 1 base, with 5 bases between. Supplemented by reference TRBV5-1 and TRBJ2-6, the full variable domain reads KAGVTQTPRYLIKTRGQQVTLSCSPISGHRSVSWYQQTPGQGLQFLFEYFSETQRNKGNFPGRFSGRQFSNSRSEMNVSTLELGDSALYLCASSLAGSGANVLTFGAGSRLTVL.

This rearrangement joins TRBV27 to TRBJ2-4, with TRBD2 matching over 11 bases. V dropped 4 bases and J dropped 3; count of bases not matched to a gene: 11. Germline V gene sequence: CDR1 MNHEY, CDR2 SMNVEV (reference sequence). The CDR3 contains 18 residues. CDR3 protein: CASSSISGRAGGKNIQYF. The CDR3 coding sequence is TGTGCCAGCAGTTCGATTAGCGGGAGGGCCGGTGGCAAAAACATTCAGTACTTC.

The V and J genes are TRBV7-3 and TRBJ2-5, with D possibly matching TRBD2 (7 bases). Germline values: CDR1 SGHTA, CDR2 FQGTGA. V lost 5 bases to trimming and J lost 5 bases, with 15 bases between them. This CDR3 has 14 amino acids. The CDR3 loop reads CASSAAGAGETQYF. In DNA, the CDR3 is TGTGCCAGCAGCGCCGCGGGGGCCGGGGAGACCCAGTACTTC.

This chain connects TRBV4-2 to TRBJ2-3; TRBD2 matches at 16 bases. Germline V gene data show CDR1 as LGHNA and CDR2 as YNFKEQ. This CDR3 contains 21 residues. The J segment lost 1 base and the V segment lost 1 base, leaving 11 bases of the junction unmatched. The DNA for the CDR3 is TGTGCCAGCAGCCAAGCTGGGGCCCCGGGACTAGCGGGAGGGCGCACAGATACGCAGTATTTT. This translates into CASSQAGAPGLAGGRTDTQYF.

This clone is a singleton in its sample. This chain connects TRBV27 to TRBJ1-2; perhaps TRBD1 as D (6 bases). The CDR3 runs 14 residues. From germline, CDR1 is MNHEY and CDR2 SMNVEV (reference sequence). Trimming left V 6 bases short and J 4 bases short, with 15 bases between. CDR3 in amino acids: CASSPEDRLYGYTF. The CDR3, as DNA: TGTGCCAGCAGCCCGGAGGACAGACTCTATGGCTACACCTTC.

The chain uses TRBV18 and TRBJ1-2; 8 bases line up with TRBD1. The V gene end was trimmed by 6 bases and the J gene end by 2 bases; junction bases not matched to a gene: 5. CDR3 length equals 14 residues. Germline CDR1 and CDR2: KGHSH and LQKENI. The CDR3 is CASSPGTGNYGYTF. The DNA of the CDR3 is TGTGCCAGCTCGCCCGGGACAGGCAACTATGGCTACACCTTC.

The V gene is TRBV6-2 or TRBV6-3, the J gene TRBJ2-7, with 10 bases that match TRBD2. The CDR3 covers 15 residues. V lost 4 bases to trimming and J lost 4 bases; unmatched junction nucleotides: 7. The germline V gene has CDR1 MNHEY and CDR2 SVGEGT. In DNA form, the CDR3 reads TGTGCCAGCAGTTTACCTAGCGGGGGTCGGTACGAGCAGTACTTC. Protein product: CASSLPSGGRYEQYF.

The genes are TRBV7-9 and TRBJ1-2; weak D call: TRBD1 (5 bases). This CDR3 region has 15 residues. V was shortened by 5 bases and J by 0 bases, with 13 bases between the two germline ends. Germline V gene data show CDR1 as SEHNR and CDR2 as FQNEAQ (reference sequence). The CDR3 coding sequence is TGTGCCAGCAGCCCCCAGGGACCGGCTAACTATGGCTACACCTTC. It is translated as CASSPQGPANYGYTF.

This chain links TRBV4-1 with TRBJ2-2, with 7 bases that match TRBD1. Trimming took 0 bases from V and 4 from J; bases not matched to a gene: 2. CDR3 length: 15 residues. CDR1 and CDR2 from the germline V gene are MGHRA and YSYEKL. CDR3 DNA: TGCGCCAGCAGCCAAGATCCAGGGGGCACCGGGGAGCTGTTTTTT. This gives the protein CASSQDPGGTGELFF.

V gene TRBV5-1 combines with J gene TRBJ2-1; D perhaps matches TRBD1 (7 bases). CDR1 is SGHRS, CDR2 YFSETQ, per germline. V was cut by 4 bases and J by 6 bases, with 17 bases left in between. There are 15 residues in the CDR3. The CDR3 nucleotides read TGCGCCAGCAGCCAGGGCGCTCAGGGGGGCAATGAGCAGTTCTTC. This sequence encodes CASSQGAQGGNEQFF.

The chain combines TRBV4-2 with TRBJ2-1; no clear D. V was clipped by 10 bases and J by 6 bases, with 16 bases between them. Germline V CDR1 and CDR2: LGHNA, YNFKEQ. The CDR3 consists of 13 residues. The CDR3 here is CANLKRMGNEQFF. In DNA, the CDR3 is TGTGCCAACCTCAAAAGAATGGGCAATGAGCAGTTCTTC.

The rearrangement links TRBV20-1 to TRBJ2-1; the D is unclear. The length of the CDR3 is 11 residues. V gave up 3 bases and J gave up 5 bases, with 5 bases separating them. Germline values: CDR1 DFQATT, CDR2 SNEGSKA (reference sequence). CDR3 DNA sequence: TGCAGTGCTAGGCCCAACAATGAGCAGTTCTTC. Translating it yields CSARPNNEQFF.

The chain couples TRBV3-1 (or the pseudogene TRBV3-2) to TRBJ2-4, with D perhaps TRBD1 (7 bases). Trimming pared 0 bases from V and 0 bases from J, leaving 12 bases between. CDR3 size: 17 residues. Germline CDR1 and CDR2: LGHDT and YNNKEL (reference sequence). The CDR3 nucleotides are TGTGCCAGCAGCCAAGATGGAGGGGGCCTAGCCAAAAACATTCAGTACTTC. This sequence encodes CASSQDGGGLAKNIQYF.

J is TRBJ2-7 and V is TRBV30; maybe TRBD1 (6 bases). The CDR3 totals 13 residues. Germline V gives CDR1 GTSNPN, CDR2 SVGIG (reference sequence). V was cut by 4 bases and J by 4 bases, with 14 bases left in between. CDR3 protein: CAWTGQPIYEQYF. In DNA form, the CDR3 reads TGTGCCTGGACCGGACAGCCTATATACGAGCAGTACTTC. Full variable domain (outside the CDR3, taken from reference TRBV30 and TRBJ2-7): SQTIHQWPATLVQPVGSPLSLECTVEGTSNPNLYWYRQAAGRGLQLLFYSVGIGQISSEVPQNLSASRPQDRQFILSSKKLLLSDSGFYLCAWTGQPIYEQYFGPGTRLTVT.

The rearrangement links TRBV6-5 to TRBJ1-2; 8 nucleotides agree with TRBD1. The CDR3 is 13 amino acids. Germline CDR1 and CDR2: MNHEY and SVGAGI. V dropped 5 bases and J dropped 4; count of bases not matched to a gene: 3. The CDR3 reads CASSPDRAYGYTF. Here the CDR3 DNA reads TGTGCCAGCAGTCCGGACAGGGCCTATGGCTACACCTTC.